This T cell receptor (beta chain) was recorded in a study of vaccination and CD4 T cells after COVID-19 (dated by TCRdb to 2021 to 2024). In terms of the full investigation: SARS-CoV-2 positivity had been established in the convalescent patients by nasal swab PCR, and mild disease was recorded in several of these patients and severe disease in one. The convalescent cohort comprised six males and four females, including two Hispanic individuals, seven Caucasians, two Asians and one multiracial person. Participants got two doses of the Pfizer-BioNTech BNT162b2 vaccine (n=8) or two doses of the Moderna mRNA-1273 vaccine (n=2). Post-COVID blood samples were collected from convalescent patients a median of about 92 days after diagnosis, with a range of roughly 30 to 161 days. Post-vaccine blood samples were taken a median of about 77 days after the second vaccine dose, with a range of about 14 to 241 days. Culture stimuli were overlapping spike peptide pools from SARS-CoV-2 and from the common cold coronaviruses HCoV-NL63, HCoV-OC43 and HCoV-229E. As controls, cultures received a CEFX viral epitope pool (the positive control), an HIV-1 Nef peptide pool (the negative control), or no peptide at all. In 9 to 11 COVID-19 convalescent patients and a few infection-naive healthy vaccine recipients, researchers compared the spike-specific CD4+ TCR repertoire from before mRNA vaccination with the repertoire from after. Overall study results and their limits: Of the vaccine-specific clones in convalescent patients, 304 of 307, or nearly all, reacted only to SARS-CoV-2 spike and did not cross-react with common cold coronaviruses. An increase in the median number of SARS-CoV-2-reactive clonotypes from more than 20 after infection to roughly 38 after vaccination was observed, but the change was not found to be significant. Relatively few convalescent patients were included in the study, and early timepoints after natural infection were not analyzed. In convalescent patients, a median about 90% of post-vaccine SARS-CoV-2-reactive clones were detected only after vaccination, and vaccine-specific priming was suggested by this finding.

The germline V gene provides CDR1 SGHVS and CDR2 FNYEAQ. There are 15 amino acids in the CDR3, from cysteine to phenylalanine inclusive. Just CDR3 DNA is preserved here, 45 bases in frame from base 1. Trimming accounts for 5 bases at V and 4 bases at J, while the number of junction bases matched to no gene is 6. Sample treatment or condition, as interpreted from the label and publication: approximately 10-day PBMC culture with coronavirus spike peptide pools or control peptides (ViraFEST assay). The ViraFEST assay was used in the study, in which antigen-specific T cells were expanded with peptide pools and expanded clonotypes were subsequently identified by TCR sequencing. Positive SARS-CoV-2 PCR tests in the convalescent patients dated from March to December 2020, before Alpha, Beta and Delta variants emerged in the United States. PBMCs were cultured at 1.5 million to 2 million per well in IMDM supplemented with approximately 4.7% human AB serum and around 9.5 IU/ml IL-2, with approximately 9.5 ug/ml peptide pools added. On days 3 and 7, half of the culture medium was replaced with fresh IL-2-containing medium. CD4+ T cells were isolated after roughly nine days of culture through negative selection using the EasySep CD4+ T cell isolation kit. PBMCs were separated from whole blood using Ficoll-Paque Plus gradient centrifugation and then either used fresh or cryopreserved at -140C. Culture conditions were generally each tested in triplicate wells.

Preparation of the library involved PCR. DNA from cultured CD4+ T cells underwent TCR sequencing with the Oncomine TCR Beta short-read assay at the Johns Hopkins FTIC core. The QIAamp micro DNA kit was used to extract genomic DNA from the cultured CD4+ T cells. The Oncomine TCR Beta libraries from cultured CD4+ T cells were pooled using unique dual indexes and then sequenced on an Illumina iSeq 100. The study's own analysis went as follows. Non-productive sequences were removed, and CDR3s that did not start with C, did not end with F or W, or were shorter than 7 amino acids were discarded. The MANAFEST web application was used to identify antigen-specific clonotypes by comparing peptide-stimulated wells against reference wells and other culture wells. Positive clones required FDR below 0.05, an odds ratio above 5, and productive frequency above 0.1% in at least two of three replicate wells. Cross-reactive clonotypes were defined as significantly expanded in both SARS-CoV-2 spike wells and at least one common cold coronavirus spike condition. Levenshtein distances (stringdist) and unrooted phylogenetic trees (ape) in R version 3.6.1 were used to assess CDR3 homology. TCRdb reprocessed the public reads (quality trimming at Q25 with fastp, clone calling with MiXCR) and kept in-frame beta chains. Rows with a matching CDR3 protein are joined into one entry that keeps the most common DNA and genes. TCRdb, not the original authors, processed these V and J calls. The sample data list roughly 13,000 distinct CDR3 sequences, and approximately 69% of these were observed just once. The ten most abundant clones make up more than 25% of the sample.

For this clonotype: The clone's antigen remains unknown. Per-base quality was not reported, and no clone a single base away is much larger than it.

The clonotype comes from a human donor who had recovered from COVID-19. Specimen: CD4+ T cells from blood, cultured in vitro. The sequence joins TRBV7-6 to TRBJ1-2; TRBD1 agrees with 11 junctional bases. In nucleotides, the sequence is TGTGCCAGCAGCCCGGACAGGGGGCCTGGCTATGGCTACACCTTC. This is translated as CASSPDRGPGYGYTF.